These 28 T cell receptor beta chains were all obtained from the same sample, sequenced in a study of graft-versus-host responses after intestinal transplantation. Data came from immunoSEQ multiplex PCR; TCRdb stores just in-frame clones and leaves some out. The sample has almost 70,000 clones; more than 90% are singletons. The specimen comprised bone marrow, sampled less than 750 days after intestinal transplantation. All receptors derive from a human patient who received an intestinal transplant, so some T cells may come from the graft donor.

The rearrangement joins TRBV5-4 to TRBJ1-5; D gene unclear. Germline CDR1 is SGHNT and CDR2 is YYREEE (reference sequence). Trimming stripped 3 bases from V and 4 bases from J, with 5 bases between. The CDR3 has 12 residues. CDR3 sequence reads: CASSSPNQPQHF. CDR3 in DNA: TGTGCCAGCAGCTCTCCAAATCAGCCCCAGCATTTT.

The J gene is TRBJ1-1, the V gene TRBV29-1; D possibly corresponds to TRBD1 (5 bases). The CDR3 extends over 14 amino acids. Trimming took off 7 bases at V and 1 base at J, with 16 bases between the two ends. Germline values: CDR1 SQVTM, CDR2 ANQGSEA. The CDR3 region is CSAHPGQTNTEAFF. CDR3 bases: TGCAGCGCCCACCCAGGGCAGACGAACACTGAAGCTTTCTTT.

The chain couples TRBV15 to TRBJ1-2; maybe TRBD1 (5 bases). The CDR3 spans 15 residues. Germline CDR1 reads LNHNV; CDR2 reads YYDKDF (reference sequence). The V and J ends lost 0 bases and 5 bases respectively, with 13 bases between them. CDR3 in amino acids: CATSRDVAGEYGYTF. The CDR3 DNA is TGTGCCACCAGCAGAGATGTTGCGGGGGAATATGGCTACACCTTC.

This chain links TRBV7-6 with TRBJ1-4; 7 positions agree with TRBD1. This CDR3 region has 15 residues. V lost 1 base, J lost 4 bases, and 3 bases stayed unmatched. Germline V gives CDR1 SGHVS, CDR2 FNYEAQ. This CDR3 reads CASSLEGQINEKLFF. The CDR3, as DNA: TGTGCCAGCAGCTTAGAGGGACAGATTAATGAAAAACTGTTTTTT.

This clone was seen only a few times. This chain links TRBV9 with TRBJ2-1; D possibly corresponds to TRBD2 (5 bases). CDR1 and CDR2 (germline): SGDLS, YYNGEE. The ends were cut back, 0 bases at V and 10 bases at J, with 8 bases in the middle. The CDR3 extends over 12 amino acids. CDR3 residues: CASSVAGNEQFF. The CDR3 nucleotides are TGTGCCAGCAGCGTAGCGGGGAACGAGCAGTTCTTC.

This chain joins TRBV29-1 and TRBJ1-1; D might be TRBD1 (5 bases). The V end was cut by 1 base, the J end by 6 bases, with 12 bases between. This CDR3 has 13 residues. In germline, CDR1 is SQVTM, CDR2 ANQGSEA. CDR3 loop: CSVEGGGVPEAFF. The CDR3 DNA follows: TGCAGCGTTGAAGGGGGAGGGGTCCCTGAAGCTTTCTTT.

This CDR3 reads CASSAGGESYEQYF. For the CDR3, the DNA is TGTGCCAGCAGTGCGGGTGGGGAGTCCTACGAGCAGTACTTC. The chain links TRBV2 to TRBJ2-7; TRBD2 might be the D (5 bases). Germline CDR1 reads SNHLY; CDR2 reads FYNNEI. V lost 4 bases and J lost 1, with 11 bases in between. The CDR3 length is 14 residues.

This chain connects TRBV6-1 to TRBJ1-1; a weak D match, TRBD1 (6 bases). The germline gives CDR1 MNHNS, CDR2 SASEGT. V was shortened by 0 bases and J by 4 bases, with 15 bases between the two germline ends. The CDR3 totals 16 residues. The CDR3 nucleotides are TGTGCCAGCAGTGAAGCGCTCGGGGGGGCATCCACTGAAGCTTTCTTT. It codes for CASSEALGGASTEAFF.

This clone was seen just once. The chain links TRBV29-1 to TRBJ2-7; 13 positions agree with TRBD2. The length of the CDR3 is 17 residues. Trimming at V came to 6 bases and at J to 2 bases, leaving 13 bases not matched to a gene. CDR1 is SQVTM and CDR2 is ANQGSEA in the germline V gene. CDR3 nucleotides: TGCAGCGTAATATTTTCGGGACTAGCGGGAAAGACCTACGAGCAGTACTTC. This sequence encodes CSVIFSGLAGKTYEQYF.

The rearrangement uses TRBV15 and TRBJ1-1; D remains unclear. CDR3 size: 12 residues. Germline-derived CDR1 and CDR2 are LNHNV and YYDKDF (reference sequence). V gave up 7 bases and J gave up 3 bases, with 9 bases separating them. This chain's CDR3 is CATKRWDTEAFF. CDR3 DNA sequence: TGTGCCACCAAGAGGTGGGACACTGAAGCTTTCTTT.

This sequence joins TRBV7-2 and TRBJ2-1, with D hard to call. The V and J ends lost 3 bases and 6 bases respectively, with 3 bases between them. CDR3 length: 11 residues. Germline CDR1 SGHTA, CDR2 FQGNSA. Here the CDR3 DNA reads TGTGCCAGCAGCTTTTTCAATGAGCAGTTCTTC. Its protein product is CASSFFNEQFF.

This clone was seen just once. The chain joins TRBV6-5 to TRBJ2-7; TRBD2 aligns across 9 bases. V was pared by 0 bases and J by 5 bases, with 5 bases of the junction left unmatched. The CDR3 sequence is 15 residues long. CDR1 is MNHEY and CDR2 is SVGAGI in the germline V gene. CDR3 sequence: CASSYSALAGNEQYF. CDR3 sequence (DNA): TGTGCCAGCAGTTACTCCGCCCTAGCGGGGAACGAGCAGTACTTC.

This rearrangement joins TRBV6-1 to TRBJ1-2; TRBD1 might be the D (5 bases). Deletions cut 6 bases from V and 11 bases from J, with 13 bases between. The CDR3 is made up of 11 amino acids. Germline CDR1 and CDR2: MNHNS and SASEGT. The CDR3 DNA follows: TGTGCCAGCAGGGGACTCTCGTCATACACCTTC. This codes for CASRGLSSYTF.

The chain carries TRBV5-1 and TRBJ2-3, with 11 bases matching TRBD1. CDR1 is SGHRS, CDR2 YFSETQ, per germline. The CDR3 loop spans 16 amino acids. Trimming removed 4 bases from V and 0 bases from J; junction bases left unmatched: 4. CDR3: CASSEGTGGSTDTQYF. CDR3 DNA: TGCGCCAGCAGCGAAGGGACAGGGGGGAGCACAGATACGCAGTATTTT.

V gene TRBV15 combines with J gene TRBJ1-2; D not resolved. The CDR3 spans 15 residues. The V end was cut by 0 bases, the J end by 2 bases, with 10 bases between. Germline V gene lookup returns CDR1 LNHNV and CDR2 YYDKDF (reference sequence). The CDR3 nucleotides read TGTGCCACCAGCAGAGATAACGGGGTAAACTATGGCTACACCTTC. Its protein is CATSRDNGVNYGYTF.

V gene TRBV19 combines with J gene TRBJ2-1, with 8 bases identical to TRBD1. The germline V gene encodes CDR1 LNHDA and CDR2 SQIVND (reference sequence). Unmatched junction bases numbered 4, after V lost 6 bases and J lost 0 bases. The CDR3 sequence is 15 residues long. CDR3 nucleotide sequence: TGTGCCAGTAGATGGACAGGGAGCTCCTACAATGAGCAGTTCTTC. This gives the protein CASRWTGSSYNEQFF.

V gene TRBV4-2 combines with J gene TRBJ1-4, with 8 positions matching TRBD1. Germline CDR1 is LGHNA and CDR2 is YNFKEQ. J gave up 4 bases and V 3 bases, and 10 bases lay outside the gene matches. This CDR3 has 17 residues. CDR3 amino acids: CASSHTYTGGDNEKLFF. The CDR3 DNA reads TGTGCCAGCAGCCACACCTACACAGGGGGGGATAATGAAAAACTGTTTTTT.

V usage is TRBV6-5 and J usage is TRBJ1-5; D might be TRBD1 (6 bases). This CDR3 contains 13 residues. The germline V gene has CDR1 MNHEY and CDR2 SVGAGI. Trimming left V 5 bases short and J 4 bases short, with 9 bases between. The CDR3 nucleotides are TGTGCCAGCAGTCTACAGGGAAATCAGCCCCAGCATTTT. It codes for CASSLQGNQPQHF.

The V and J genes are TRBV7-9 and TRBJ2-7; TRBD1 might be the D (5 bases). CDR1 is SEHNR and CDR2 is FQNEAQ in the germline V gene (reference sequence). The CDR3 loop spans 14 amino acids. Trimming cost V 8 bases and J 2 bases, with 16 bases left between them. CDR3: CASVGAAKPYEQYF. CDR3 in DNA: TGTGCCAGCGTAGGGGCAGCTAAGCCCTACGAGCAGTACTTC.

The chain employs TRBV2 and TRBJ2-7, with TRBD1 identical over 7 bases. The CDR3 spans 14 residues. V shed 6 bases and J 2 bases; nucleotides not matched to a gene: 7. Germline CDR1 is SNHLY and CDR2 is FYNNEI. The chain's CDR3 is CASRGNRGPYEQYF. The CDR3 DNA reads TGTGCCAGCAGGGGGAACAGGGGACCCTACGAGCAGTACTTC. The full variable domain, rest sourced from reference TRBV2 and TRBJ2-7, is EPEVTQTPSHQVTQMGQEVILRCVPISNHLYFYWYRQILGQKVEFLVSFYNNEISEKSEIFDDQFSVERPDGSNFTLKIRSTKLEDSAMYFCASRGNRGPYEQYFGPGTRLTVT.

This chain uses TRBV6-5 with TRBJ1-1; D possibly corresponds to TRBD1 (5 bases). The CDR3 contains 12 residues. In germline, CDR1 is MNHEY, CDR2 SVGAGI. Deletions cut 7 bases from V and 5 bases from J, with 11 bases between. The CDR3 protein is CASTPGGTEAFF. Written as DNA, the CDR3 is TGTGCCAGCACCCCTGGGGGGACTGAAGCTTTCTTT.

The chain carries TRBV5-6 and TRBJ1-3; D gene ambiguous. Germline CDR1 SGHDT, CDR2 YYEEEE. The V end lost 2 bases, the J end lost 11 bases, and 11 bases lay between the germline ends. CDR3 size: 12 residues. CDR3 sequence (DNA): TGTGCCAGCAGCTTCTCCGGGATCGCCATATATTTT. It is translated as CASSFSGIAIYF. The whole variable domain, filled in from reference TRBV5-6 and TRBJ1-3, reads DAGVTQSPTHLIKTRGQQVTLRCSPKSGHDTVSWYQQALGQGPQFIFQYYEEEERQRGNFPDRFSGHQFPNYSSELNVNALLLGDSALYLCASSFSGIAIYFGEGSWLTVV.

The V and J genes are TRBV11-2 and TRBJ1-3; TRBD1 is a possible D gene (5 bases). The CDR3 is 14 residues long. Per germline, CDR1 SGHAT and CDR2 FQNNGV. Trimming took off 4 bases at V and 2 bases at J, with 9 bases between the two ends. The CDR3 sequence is CASSYGQTGNTIYF. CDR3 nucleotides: TGTGCCAGCAGCTATGGACAAACTGGAAACACCATATATTTT. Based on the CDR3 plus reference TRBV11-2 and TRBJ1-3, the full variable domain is EAGVAQSPRYKIIEKRQSVAFWCNPISGHATLYWYQQILGQGPKLLIQFQNNGVVDDSQLPKDRFSAERLKGVDSTLKIQPAKLEDSAVYLCASSYGQTGNTIYFGEGSWLTVV.

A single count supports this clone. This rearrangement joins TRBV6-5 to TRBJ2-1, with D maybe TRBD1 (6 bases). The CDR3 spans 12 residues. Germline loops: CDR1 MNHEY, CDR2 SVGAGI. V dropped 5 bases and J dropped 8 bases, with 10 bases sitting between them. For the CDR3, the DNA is TGTGCCAGCAGTCAACAGGGTCATGAGCAGTTCTTC. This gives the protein CASSQQGHEQFF.

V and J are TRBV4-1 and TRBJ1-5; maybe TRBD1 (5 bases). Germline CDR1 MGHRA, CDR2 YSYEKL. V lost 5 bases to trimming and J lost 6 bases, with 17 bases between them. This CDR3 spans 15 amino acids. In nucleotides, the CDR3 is TGCGCCAGCAGCTCCAACCAGGGTCTCGGTCAGCCCCAGCATTTT. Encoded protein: CASSSNQGLGQPQHF.

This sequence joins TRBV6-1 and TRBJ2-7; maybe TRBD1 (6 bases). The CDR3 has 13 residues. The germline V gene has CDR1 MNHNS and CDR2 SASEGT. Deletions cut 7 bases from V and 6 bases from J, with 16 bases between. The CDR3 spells CASMQGFNSEQYF. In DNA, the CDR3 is TGTGCCAGCATGCAGGGGTTTAATTCCGAGCAGTACTTC.

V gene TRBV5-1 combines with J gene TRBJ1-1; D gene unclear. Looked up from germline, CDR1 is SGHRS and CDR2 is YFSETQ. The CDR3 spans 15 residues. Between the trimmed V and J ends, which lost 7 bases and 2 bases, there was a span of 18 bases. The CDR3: CASSRVTSLNTEAFF. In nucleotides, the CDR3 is TGCGCCAGCTCCCGTGTAACCAGCCTCAACACTGAAGCTTTCTTT.

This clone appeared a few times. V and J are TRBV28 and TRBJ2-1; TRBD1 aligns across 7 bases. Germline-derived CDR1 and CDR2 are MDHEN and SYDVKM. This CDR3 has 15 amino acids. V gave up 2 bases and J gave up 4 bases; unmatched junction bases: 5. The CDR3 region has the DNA TGTGCCAGCAGTTTAAAGGCAGGGGGTTACAATGAGCAGTTCTTC. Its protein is CASSLKAGGYNEQFF.